The present T cell receptor (beta chain) was sequenced within a study of cytomegalovirus exposure and HLA in healthy donors (dated by TCRdb to about 2017). Context from the whole study: According to a later analysis, one platform produced both the roughly 110 validation repertoires and the roughly 640 repertoires of the first cohort. The study aimed to test whether cataloging public T cell receptors could reveal signatures of past pathogen exposure. A separate validation cohort of about 110 different subjects was used in addition to the 666-subject first cohort. High-throughput TCR immunosequencing, statistical association of individual TCRs with disease status, and machine learning were combined to predict cytomegalovirus infection status.

Donors formed part of the validation cohort, which comprised 120 subjects and was distinct from the first cohort of 666 subjects. As for this clone: The specificity of this receptor is unknown. Base qualities are not at hand, and no much larger clone is one base apart.

General findings and caveats noted by the study authors: The authors suggested that the approach could potentially be extended to other disease states and immunological phenotypes. In vitro tests confirmed that a few of the cytomegalovirus-associated TCR beta chains recognize cytomegalovirus antigens. In both the original and validation cohorts, the classifier was reported to diagnose cytomegalovirus status with high specificity and sensitivity. A total of fewer than 200 TCR beta chains were listed by the study as associated with cytomegalovirus. In a later analysis, TCRs clustered in the first cohort were found to also tend to co-occur in the approximately 120 validation repertoires, with about 94% of cluster scores above 0. Most TCR sequences were seen in very few donors, while some public TCRs were found in many individuals. A later analysis lacked HLA typing for the validation cohort, so it scored co-occurrence in that cohort across all 120 or so repertoires.

Spanning cysteine to phenylalanine, the CDR3 consists of 13 amino acids. Just the 39-base CDR3 DNA is kept, in frame starting at base 1. Trimming leaves V shorter by 4 bases and J shorter by 5 bases, with the junction holding 3 bases beyond the gene matches. Based on the germline V gene, the CDR1 and CDR2 sequences are KGHSH and LQKENI. The library relied on the immunoSEQ multiplex PCR assay. The study's own analysis went as follows. A statistical classification framework was built to diagnose cytomegalovirus status from the catalog of TCR beta chain sequences. TCRdb took this table from immuneACCESS and kept in-frame rearrangements with V and J called. Such tables lack part of the clones; where checked against another copy, unresolved V genes explain under half of the gap, and the rest is unexplained. The V and J calls and clone size are taken from that table; D and trimming were inferred from the DNA. The sample records a few hundred thousand clones, about nine tenths of which are singletons. Of the sample, 0.7% to 0.85% is held by the ten largest clones.

The TCR sequence derives from a woman aged 18-29 years in good health and CMV-seronegative. The chain couples TRBV18 to TRBJ1-2; 8 junctional bases match TRBD1. The sequenced sample consisted of PBMCs. The CDR3 loop reads CASSQGQEYGYTF. The DNA is as follows: TGTGCCAGCTCACAGGGACAGGAGTATGGCTACACCTTC.